This entry features one T cell receptor (beta chain) sequence. This record comes from a study of control samples from healthy donors and cancer patients. The germline V gene has CDR1 SGHRS and CDR2 YFSETQ. V was clipped by 0 bases and J by 4 bases, with 7 bases between them. The CDR3 runs 14 residues. Libraries were prepared by immunoSEQ multiplex PCR; TCRdb keeps only in-frame clonotypes and omits some of them. The repertoire consists of approximately 87,000 clones, with roughly 86% occurring once and the leading ten covering over 1%. The gene calls are TRBV5-1 and TRBJ1-4; D gene ambiguous. The TCR comes from a woman aged 50 to 60 in good health. Sequenced: blood. CDR3 in DNA: TGCGCCAGCAGCTTGGACAGTCTTAATGAAAAACTGTTTTTT. Translated, it gives CASSLDSLNEKLFF. The full variable domain, with the rest looked up from reference TRBV5-1 and TRBJ1-4, is KAGVTQTPRYLIKTRGQQVTLSCSPISGHRSVSWYQQTPGQGLQFLFEYFSETQRNKGNFPGRFSGRQFSNSRSEMNVSTLELGDSALYLCASSLDSLNEKLFFGSGTQLSVL.